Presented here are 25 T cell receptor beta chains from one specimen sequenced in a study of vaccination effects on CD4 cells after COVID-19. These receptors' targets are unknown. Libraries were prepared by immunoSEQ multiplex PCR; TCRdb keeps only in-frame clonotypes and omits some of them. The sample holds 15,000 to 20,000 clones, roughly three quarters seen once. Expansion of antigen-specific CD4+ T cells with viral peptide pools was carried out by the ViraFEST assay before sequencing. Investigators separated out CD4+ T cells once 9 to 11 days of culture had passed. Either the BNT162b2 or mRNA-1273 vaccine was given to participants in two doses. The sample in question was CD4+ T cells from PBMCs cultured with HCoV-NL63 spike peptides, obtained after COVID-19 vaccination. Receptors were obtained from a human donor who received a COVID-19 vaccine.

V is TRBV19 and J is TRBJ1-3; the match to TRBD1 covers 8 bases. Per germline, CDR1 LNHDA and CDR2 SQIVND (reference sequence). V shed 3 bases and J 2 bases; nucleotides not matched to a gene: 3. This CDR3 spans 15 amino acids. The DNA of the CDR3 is TGTGCCAGTAGTATGCGGACAGGGACTGGAAACACCATATATTTT. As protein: CASSMRTGTGNTIYF.

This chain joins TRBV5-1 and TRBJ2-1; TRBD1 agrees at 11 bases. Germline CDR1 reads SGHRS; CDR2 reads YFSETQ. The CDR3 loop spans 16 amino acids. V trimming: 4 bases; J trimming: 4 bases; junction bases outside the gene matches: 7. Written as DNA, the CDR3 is TGCGCCAGCAGCCGCCTCGGACAGGGGGCGTACAATGAGCAGTTCTTC. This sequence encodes CASSRLGQGAYNEQFF.

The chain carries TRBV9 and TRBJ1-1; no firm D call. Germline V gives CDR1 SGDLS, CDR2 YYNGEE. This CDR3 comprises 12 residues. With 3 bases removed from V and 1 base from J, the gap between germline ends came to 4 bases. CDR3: CASSGANTEAFF. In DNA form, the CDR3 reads TGTGCCAGCAGCGGGGCGAACACTGAAGCTTTCTTT.

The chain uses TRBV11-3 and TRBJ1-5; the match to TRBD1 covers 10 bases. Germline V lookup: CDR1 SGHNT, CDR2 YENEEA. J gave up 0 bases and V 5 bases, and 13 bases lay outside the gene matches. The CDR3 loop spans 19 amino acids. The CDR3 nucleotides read TGTGCCAGCAGCATAAGACAGGGGGCCCGCAAATATAGCAATCAGCCCCAGCATTTT. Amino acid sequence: CASSIRQGARKYSNQPQHF.

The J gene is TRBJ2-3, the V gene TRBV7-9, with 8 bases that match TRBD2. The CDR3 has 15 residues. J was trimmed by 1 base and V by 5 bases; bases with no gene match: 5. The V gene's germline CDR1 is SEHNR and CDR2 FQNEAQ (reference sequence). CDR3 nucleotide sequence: TGTGCCAGCAGCCGAGCGACTAGCGGCACAGATACGCAGTATTTT. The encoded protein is CASSRATSGTDTQYF.

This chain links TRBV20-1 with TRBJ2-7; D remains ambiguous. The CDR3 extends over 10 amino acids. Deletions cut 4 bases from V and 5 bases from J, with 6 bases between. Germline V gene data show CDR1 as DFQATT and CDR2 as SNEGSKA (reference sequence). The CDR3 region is CSAIEHEQYF. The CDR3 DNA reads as TGCAGTGCTATCGAGCACGAGCAGTACTTC.

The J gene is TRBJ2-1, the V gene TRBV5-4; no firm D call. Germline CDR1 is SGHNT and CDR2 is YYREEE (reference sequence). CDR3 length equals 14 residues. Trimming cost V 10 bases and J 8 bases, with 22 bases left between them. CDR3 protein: CAPAPGPAPDEQFF. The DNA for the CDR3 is TGTGCCCCAGCCCCGGGTCCAGCCCCGGATGAGCAGTTCTTC.

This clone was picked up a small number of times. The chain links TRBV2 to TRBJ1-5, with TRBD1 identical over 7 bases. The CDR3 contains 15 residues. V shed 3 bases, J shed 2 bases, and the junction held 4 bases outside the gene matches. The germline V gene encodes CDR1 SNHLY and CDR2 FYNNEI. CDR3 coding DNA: TGTGCCAGCAGTGATGAAGGACAGGGCAATCAGCCCCAGCATTTT. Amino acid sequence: CASSDEGQGNQPQHF.

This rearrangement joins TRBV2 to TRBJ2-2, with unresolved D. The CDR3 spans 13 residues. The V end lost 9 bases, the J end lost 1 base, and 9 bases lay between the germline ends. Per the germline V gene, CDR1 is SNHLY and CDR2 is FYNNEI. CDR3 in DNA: TGTGCCAGTTCTACACAGAACACCGGGGAGCTGTTTTTT. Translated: CASSTQNTGELFF. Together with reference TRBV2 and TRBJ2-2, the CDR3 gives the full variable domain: EPEVTQTPSHQVTQMGQEVILRCVPISNHLYFYWYRQILGQKVEFLVSFYNNEISEKSEIFDDQFSVERPDGSNFTLKIRSTKLEDSAMYFCASSTQNTGELFFGEGSRLTVL.

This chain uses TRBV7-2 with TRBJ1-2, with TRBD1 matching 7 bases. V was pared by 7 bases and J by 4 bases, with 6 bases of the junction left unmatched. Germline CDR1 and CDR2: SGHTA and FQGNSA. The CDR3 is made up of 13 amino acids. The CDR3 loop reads CASTSRGLYGYTF. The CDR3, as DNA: TGTGCCAGCACCTCGAGGGGGCTCTATGGCTACACCTTC.

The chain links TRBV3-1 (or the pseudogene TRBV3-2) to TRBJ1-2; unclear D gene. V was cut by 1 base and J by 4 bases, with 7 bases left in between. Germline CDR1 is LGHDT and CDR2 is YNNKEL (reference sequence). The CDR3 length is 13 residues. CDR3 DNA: TGTGCCAGCAGCCAAGGCGCGGTCTATGGCTACACCTTC. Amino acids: CASSQGAVYGYTF.

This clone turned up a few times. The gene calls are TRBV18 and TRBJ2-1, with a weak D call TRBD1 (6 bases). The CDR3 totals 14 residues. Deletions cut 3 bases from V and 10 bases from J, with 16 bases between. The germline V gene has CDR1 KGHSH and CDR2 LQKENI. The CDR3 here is CASSPEITGPEQFF. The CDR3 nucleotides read TGTGCCAGCTCACCCGAGATTACAGGGCCCGAGCAGTTCTTC.

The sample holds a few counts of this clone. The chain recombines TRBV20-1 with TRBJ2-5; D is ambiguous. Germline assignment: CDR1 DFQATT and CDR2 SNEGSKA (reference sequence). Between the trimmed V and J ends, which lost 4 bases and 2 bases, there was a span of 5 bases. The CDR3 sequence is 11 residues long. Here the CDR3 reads CSAKNQETQYF. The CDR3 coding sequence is TGCAGTGCTAAGAATCAAGAGACCCAGTACTTC.

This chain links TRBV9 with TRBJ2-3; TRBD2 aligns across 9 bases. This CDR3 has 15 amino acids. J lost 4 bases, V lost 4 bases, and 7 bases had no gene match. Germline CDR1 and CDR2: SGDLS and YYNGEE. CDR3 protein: CASSTQAGGADTQYF. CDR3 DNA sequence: TGTGCCAGCAGCACCCAAGCGGGAGGTGCAGATACGCAGTATTTT.

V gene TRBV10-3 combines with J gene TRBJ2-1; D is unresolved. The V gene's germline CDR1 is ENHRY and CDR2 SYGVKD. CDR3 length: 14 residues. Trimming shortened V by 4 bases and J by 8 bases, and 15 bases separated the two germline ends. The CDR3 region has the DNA TGTGCCATCAGTGGGTCCGTTGAAAGCGATGAGCAGTTCTTC. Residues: CAISGSVESDEQFF.

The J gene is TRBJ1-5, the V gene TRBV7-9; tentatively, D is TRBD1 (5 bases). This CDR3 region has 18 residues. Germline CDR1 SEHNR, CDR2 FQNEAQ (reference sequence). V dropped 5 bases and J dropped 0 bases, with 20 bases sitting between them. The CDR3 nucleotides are TGTGCCAGCAGCCAACATCGGGACGGAGGCTATAGCAATCAGCCCCAGCATTTT. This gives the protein CASSQHRDGGYSNQPQHF.

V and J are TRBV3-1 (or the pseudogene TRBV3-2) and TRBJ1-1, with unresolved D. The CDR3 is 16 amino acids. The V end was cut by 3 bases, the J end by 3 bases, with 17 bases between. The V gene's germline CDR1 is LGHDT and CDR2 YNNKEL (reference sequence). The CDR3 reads CASSHRHPEEYTEAFF. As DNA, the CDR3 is TGTGCCAGCAGCCATCGTCACCCAGAGGAGTACACTGAAGCTTTCTTT.

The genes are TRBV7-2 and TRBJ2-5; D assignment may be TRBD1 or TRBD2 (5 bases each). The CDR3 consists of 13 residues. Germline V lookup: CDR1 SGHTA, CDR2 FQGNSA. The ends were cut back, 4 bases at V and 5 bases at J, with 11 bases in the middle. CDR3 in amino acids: CASSSGPSETQYF. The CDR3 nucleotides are TGTGCCAGCAGCTCGGGACCGTCCGAGACCCAGTACTTC.

The CDR3 DNA is TGTGCCAGCAGCTTGGGGGTTTCCCCGGGACAAAATAATGAAAAACTGTTTTTT. Its translation is CASSLGVSPGQNNEKLFF. This sequence joins TRBV5-8 and TRBJ1-4; tentatively, D is TRBD1 (6 bases). The CDR3 spans 18 residues. The V end lost 0 bases, the J end lost 4 bases, and 19 bases lay between the germline ends. CDR1 is SGHTS, CDR2 YDEGEE, per germline.

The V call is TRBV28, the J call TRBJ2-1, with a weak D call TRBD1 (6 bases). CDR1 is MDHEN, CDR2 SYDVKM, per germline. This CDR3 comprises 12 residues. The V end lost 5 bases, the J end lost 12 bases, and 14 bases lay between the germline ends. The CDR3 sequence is CASSPLQGLQFF. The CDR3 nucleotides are TGTGCCAGCAGTCCACTACAGGGATTGCAGTTCTTC.

CDR3 nucleotides: TGTGCCAGCAGCTTAGCGCCCGGGGGGGCCGGCGGGGAGCTGTTTTTT. Its protein product is CASSLAPGGAGGELFF. The rearrangement uses TRBV7-2 and TRBJ2-2; 8 nucleotides align to TRBD2. This CDR3 has 16 residues. Germline values: CDR1 SGHTA, CDR2 FQGNSA. V lost 0 bases to trimming and J lost 7 bases; unmatched junction nucleotides: 7.

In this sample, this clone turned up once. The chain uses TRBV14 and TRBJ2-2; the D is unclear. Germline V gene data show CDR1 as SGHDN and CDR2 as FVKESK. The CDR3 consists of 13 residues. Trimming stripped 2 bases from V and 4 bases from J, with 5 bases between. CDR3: CASSQFATGELFF. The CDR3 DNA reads TGTGCCAGCAGCCAATTCGCCACCGGGGAGCTGTTTTTT.

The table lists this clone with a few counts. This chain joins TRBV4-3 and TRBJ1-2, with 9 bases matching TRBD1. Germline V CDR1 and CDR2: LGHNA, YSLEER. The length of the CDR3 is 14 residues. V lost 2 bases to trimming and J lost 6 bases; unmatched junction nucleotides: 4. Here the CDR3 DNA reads TGCGCCAGCAGCCAATTACAGGGGGCTGATGGCTACACCTTC. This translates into CASSQLQGADGYTF.

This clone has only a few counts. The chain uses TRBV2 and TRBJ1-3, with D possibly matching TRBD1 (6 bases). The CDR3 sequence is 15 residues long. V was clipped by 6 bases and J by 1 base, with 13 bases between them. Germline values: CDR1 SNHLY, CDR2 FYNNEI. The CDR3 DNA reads TGTGCCAGCAGAATACGGGACAATTCTGGAAACACCATATATTTT. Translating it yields CASRIRDNSGNTIYF.

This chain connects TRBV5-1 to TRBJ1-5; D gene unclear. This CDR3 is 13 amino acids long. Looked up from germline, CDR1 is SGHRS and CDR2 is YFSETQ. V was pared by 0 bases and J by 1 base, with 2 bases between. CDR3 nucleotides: TGCGCCAGCAGCTTGGGGAGCAATCAGCCCCAGCATTTT. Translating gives CASSLGSNQPQHF.